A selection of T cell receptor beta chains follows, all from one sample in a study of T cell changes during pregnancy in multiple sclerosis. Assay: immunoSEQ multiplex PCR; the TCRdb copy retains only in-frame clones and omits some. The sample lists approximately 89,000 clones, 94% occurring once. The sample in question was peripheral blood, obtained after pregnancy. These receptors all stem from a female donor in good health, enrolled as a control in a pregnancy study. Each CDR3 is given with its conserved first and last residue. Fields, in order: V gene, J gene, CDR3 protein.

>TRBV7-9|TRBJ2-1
CASSFTGFEQFF
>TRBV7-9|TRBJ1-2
CASSLLGQGVYGYTF
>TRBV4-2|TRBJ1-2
CASSPSFTGYYGYTF
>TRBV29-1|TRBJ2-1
CSVTSGVNEQFF
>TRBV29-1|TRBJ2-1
CSVRKGGRDNEQFF
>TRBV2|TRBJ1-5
CASSAFGQGDQPQHF
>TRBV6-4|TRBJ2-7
CASSLAGQITPYEQYF
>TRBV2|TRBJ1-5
CASSSQTNQPQHF
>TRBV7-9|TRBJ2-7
CASSLGATGDISYEQYF
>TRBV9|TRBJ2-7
CASSAQGGGGREQYF
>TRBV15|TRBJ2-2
CATSSRDGAAGELFF
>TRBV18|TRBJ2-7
CASSPGTGEVYEQYF
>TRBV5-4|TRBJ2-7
CASSILAGGDEQYF
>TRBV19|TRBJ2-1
CASRRSMGLEPSEQFF
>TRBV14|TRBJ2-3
CASSRQLYTDTQYF
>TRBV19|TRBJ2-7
CASSMGLAGLYEQYF
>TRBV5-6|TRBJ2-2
CASLPGGSNTGELFF
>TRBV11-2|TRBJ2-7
CASSLDQRSYEQYF
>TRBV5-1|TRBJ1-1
CASSLGRGHTEAFF
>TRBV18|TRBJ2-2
CASSPISGTGELFF
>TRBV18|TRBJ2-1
CASSLRDSNEQFF
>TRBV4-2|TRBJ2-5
CASSKGTLQETQYF
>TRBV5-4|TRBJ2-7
CASSQKGVHEQYF
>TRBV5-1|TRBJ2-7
CASSLQGADEQYF
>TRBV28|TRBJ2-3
CASLSRDRAVGTQYF
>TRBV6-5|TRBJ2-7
CASTRGQYSYEQYF
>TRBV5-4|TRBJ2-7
CASSSPPGYEQYF
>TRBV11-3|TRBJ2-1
CASSLGRTSGRGYEQFF
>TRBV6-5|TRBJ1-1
CASSYRRGTEAFF
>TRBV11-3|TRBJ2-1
CASSSRGQVYNEQFF
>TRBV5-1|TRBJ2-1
CASSLISEEFF
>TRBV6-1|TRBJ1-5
CASRHRTGNQPQHF
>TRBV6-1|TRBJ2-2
CAGRTGGNTGELFF
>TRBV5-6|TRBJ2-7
CASSFGGTPALEQYF
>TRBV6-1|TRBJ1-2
CASSEGSGGIYGYTF
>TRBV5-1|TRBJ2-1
CASSLGRSSYNEQFF
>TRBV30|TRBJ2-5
CAWEQETQYF
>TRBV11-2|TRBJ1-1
CASSLGQLNTEAFF
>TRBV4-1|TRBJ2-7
CASSQDWGTSDEQYF
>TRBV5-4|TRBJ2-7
CASSLVGLAGNEQYF
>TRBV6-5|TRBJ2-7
CASSPRASGEQYF
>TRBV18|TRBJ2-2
CASSLATGNTGELFF